This T cell receptor (beta chain) was profiled in a study of T cell responses to AZD1222 COVID-19 vaccine. CDR1 and CDR2 (germline): SGHRS, YFSETQ. The CDR3 is 17 residues long. The V end was cut by 4 bases, the J end by 5 bases, with 21 bases between. The table lists this clone with a few counts. The data were produced by immunoSEQ multiplex PCR, yet TCRdb's version contains in-frame clones alone and is incomplete. The table has about 130,000 clones, 86% seen once. The clonotype was recovered from an adult in good health. Here the sequenced sample was peripheral blood, taken on day 0 of AZD1222 vaccination. The V call is TRBV5-1, the J call TRBJ1-4; D may be TRBD1 (5 bases). The DNA for the CDR3 is TGCGCCAGCAGCCACGGCAGAAGGGGAATAGAAAATGAAAAACTGTTTTTT. It is translated as CASSHGRRGIENEKLFF.